A single sample is the source of the 7 T cell receptor beta chains below, sequenced in a study of HIV-infected patients and healthy controls. Reverse transcription used about 500 ng RNA and constant-region primers for alpha and beta. Alpha and beta chain libraries were made separately by chain-specific third strand synthesis with multiplexing indices. TCRdb analysed the 5' RACE reads with MiXCR anew, one entry per CDR3 protein. The data show 15,000 to 19,000 distinct CDR3 sequences, around 7.7% seen once. No cell fractionation was done, so the repertoire covers all unsorted peripheral blood T cells. Sequenced input: blood. Receptors were obtained from an adult in good health.

This clonotype was picked up many times. The genes are TRBV6-2 or TRBV6-3 and TRBJ1-3; the D is unclear. The germline V gene encodes CDR1 MNHEY and CDR2 SVGEGT. The germline V and J ends were trimmed by 7 bases and 0 bases, with 10 bases remaining between them. The CDR3 has 14 residues. The CDR3 nucleotides read TGTGCCAGCAAAGAATGGGGCTCTGGAAACACCATATATTTT. This gives the protein CASKEWGSGNTIYF.

J is TRBJ1-5 and V is TRBV6-2 or TRBV6-3; the D is unclear. Germline V lookup: CDR1 MNHEY, CDR2 SVGEGT. CDR3 length: 14 residues. V lost 2 bases to trimming and J lost 4 bases, with 9 bases between them. CDR3 DNA: TGTGCCAGCAGTTACGTCCAAATTAATCAGCCCCAGCATTTT. It translates to CASSYVQINQPQHF.

This clonotype was observed at least ten times. This sequence joins TRBV6-5 and TRBJ2-3; 12 bases match TRBD2. The CDR3 extends over 14 amino acids. CDR1 and CDR2 from the germline V gene are MNHEY and SVGAGI. Losses at the gene ends were 6 bases for V and 4 bases for J; bases not matched to a gene: 2. CDR3 sequence reads: CASSTSGGSDTQYF. The CDR3 DNA reads as TGTGCCAGCAGCACTAGCGGGGGGTCAGATACGCAGTATTTT.

This clonotype was counted ten times or more. The chain joins TRBV19 to TRBJ1-5, with D perhaps TRBD1 (6 bases). Germline CDR1 LNHDA, CDR2 SQIVND (reference sequence). CDR3 length: 14 residues. V was trimmed by 1 base and J by 4 bases, leaving 8 bases between them. CDR3 nucleotides: TGTGCCAGTAGTATAGTCAGGGGTAATCAGCCCCAGCATTTT. It yields the protein CASSIVRGNQPQHF.

This clonotype was picked up many times. The CDR3 bases are TGCGCCAGCAGCTCCTCCAAAAACATTCAGTACTTC. Translated, it gives CASSSSKNIQYF. V and J are TRBV5-1 and TRBJ2-4; no reliable D call. V was pared by 3 bases and J by 2 bases, with 3 bases between. The CDR3 spans 12 residues. Germline V gene data show CDR1 as SGHRS and CDR2 as YFSETQ.

The chain couples TRBV6-6 to TRBJ2-3; 8 bases fit TRBD2. V shed 6 bases, J shed 5 bases, and the junction held 7 bases outside the gene matches. The germline V gene has CDR1 MNHNY and CDR2 SVGAGI (reference sequence). This CDR3 comprises 14 residues. CDR3 region: CASSRGGPEDTQYF. The CDR3, as DNA: TGTGCCAGCAGCCGCGGGGGGCCCGAAGATACGCAGTATTTT.

This clonotype was observed at least ten times. The rearrangement joins TRBV15 to TRBJ1-5; a weak D match, TRBD1 (5 bases). This CDR3 contains 14 residues. From germline, CDR1 is LNHNV and CDR2 YYDKDF (reference sequence). V was trimmed by 8 bases and J by 5 bases, leaving 16 bases between them. The CDR3: CATDMGERYQPQHF. The CDR3 coding sequence is TGTGCCACCGATATGGGGGAACGTTATCAGCCCCAGCATTTT.